Presented here are 27 T cell receptor beta chains from one specimen sequenced in a study of T cell responses to AZD1222 COVID-19 vaccine (dated by TCRdb to the early 2020s). The library was built by means of the immunoSEQ multiplex PCR assay. TCRdb holds this immuneACCESS table with in-frame rearrangements only. Some clones are missing; in checked studies, unresolved V genes explain under half, and the rest has no known cause. In all, the sample holds around 130,000 clones, and about 85% of those were seen once. Of the sample, about 3% falls within the top ten clones. This specimen's time point label, interpreted: about 28 days (+/-7) after the second vaccine dose. The sample here was peripheral blood, taken 28 days after the second AZD1222 dose. The origin of the receptors is an adult who received the AZD1222 COVID-19 vaccine.

V and J are TRBV11-2 and TRBJ1-2; D not resolved. The CDR3 extends over 15 amino acids. Germline CDR1 reads SGHAT; CDR2 reads FQNNGV. Deletions cut 1 base from V and 1 base from J, with 10 bases between. The chain's CDR3 is CASSLGRGSNYGYTF. The CDR3 bases are TGTGCCAGCAGCTTAGGCCGTGGCAGTAACTATGGCTACACCTTC.

J is TRBJ1-3 and V is TRBV7-9; D remains ambiguous. The germline CDR1 and CDR2 sequences are SEHNR and FQNEAQ (reference sequence). CDR3 length equals 14 residues. The V end lost 4 bases, the J end lost 3 bases, and 10 bases lay between the germline ends. The CDR3 nucleotides are TGTGCCAGCAGCTCCGGAGGAGTTGGAAACACCATATATTTT. Translation: CASSSGGVGNTIYF.

The V gene is TRBV10-2, the J gene TRBJ1-2; 9 nucleotides agree with TRBD1. The V segment lost 3 bases and the J segment 5 bases; nucleotides outside the gene matches: 4. CDR1 and CDR2 (germline): WSHSY, SAAADI. This CDR3 is 14 amino acids long. DNA of the CDR3: TGCGCCAGCAGTGAATCGGGACAGGGTTATGGCTACACCTTC. Translation: CASSESGQGYGYTF.

The chain joins TRBV7-9 to TRBJ1-3, with TRBD1 matching over 8 bases. Germline CDR1 is SEHNR and CDR2 is FQNEAQ (reference sequence). With V trimmed by 4 bases and J by 0 bases, 2 bases remained unmatched. The CDR3 consists of 15 residues. Here the CDR3 reads CASSSTGGSGNTIYF. The CDR3 region has the DNA TGTGCCAGCAGCTCTACAGGGGGCTCTGGAAACACCATATATTTT.

The V gene is TRBV9, the J gene TRBJ1-2; 7 nucleotides agree with TRBD1. Trimming took 4 bases from V and 8 from J; bases not matched to a gene: 17. CDR1 is SGDLS, CDR2 YYNGEE, per germline. The CDR3 loop spans 16 amino acids. CDR3 protein: CASSLLGEQGPRGYTF. Written as DNA, the CDR3 is TGTGCCAGCAGCCTCCTAGGGGAACAGGGGCCTCGAGGCTACACCTTC.

Only a few counts were recorded for this clone. The chain is built from TRBV19 and TRBJ2-2, with a tentative D call TRBD1 (5 bases). Germline CDR1 and CDR2: LNHDA and SQIVND (reference sequence). This CDR3 is 15 amino acids long. V was clipped by 5 bases and J by 0 bases, with 10 bases between them. Here the CDR3 DNA reads TGTGCCAGTAGTGGCAGACAGACGAACACCGGGGAGCTGTTTTTT. Its translation is CASSGRQTNTGELFF. Supplemented by reference TRBV19 and TRBJ2-2, the full variable domain reads DGGITQSPKYLFRKEGQNVTLSCEQNLNHDAMYWYRQDPGQGLRLIYYSQIVNDFQKGDIAEGYSVSREKKESFPLTVTSAQKNPTAFYLCASSGRQTNTGELFFGEGSRLTVL.

The genes are TRBV9 and TRBJ2-2, with TRBD2 identical over 8 bases. This CDR3 is 16 amino acids long. Germline V gene sequence: CDR1 SGDLS, CDR2 YYNGEE. V lost 4 bases, J lost 2 bases, and 7 bases stayed unmatched. The CDR3, as DNA: TGTGCCAGCAGCCCTCCGGGACTAGATAACACCGGGGAGCTGTTTTTT. Translated: CASSPPGLDNTGELFF.

The chain uses TRBV7-8 and TRBJ1-1; D gene uncertain. V lost 4 bases and J 1 base, leaving 7 bases between the germline ends. The germline V gene encodes CDR1 SGHVS and CDR2 FQNEAQ. This CDR3 contains 13 residues. CDR3 nucleotide sequence: TGTGCCAGCAGCTCGCTACAGAACACTGAAGCTTTCTTT. It encodes CASSSLQNTEAFF.

The rearrangement links TRBV28 to TRBJ2-1; 10 nucleotides match TRBD1. V gave up 10 bases and J gave up 6 bases; unmatched junction bases: 9. Germline CDR1 and CDR2: MDHEN and SYDVKM. The CDR3 has 14 amino acids. In DNA, the CDR3 is TGTGCCACCCGGGACAGGGGAAGGGTCAATGAGCAGTTCTTC. Protein: CATRDRGRVNEQFF.

The chain has TRBV6-1 and TRBJ1-6; D is possibly TRBD1 (5 bases). Per germline, CDR1 MNHNS and CDR2 SASEGT. Trimming removed 2 bases from V and 4 bases from J, with 12 bases in between. The CDR3 extends over 16 amino acids. CDR3 DNA sequence: TGTGCCAGCAGTGAATCCCGACAGTGGTATAATTCACCCCTCCACTTT. Its translation: CASSESRQWYNSPLHF.

The chain is built from TRBV6-2 or TRBV6-3 and TRBJ2-7; 10 bases match TRBD2. Germline V lookup: CDR1 MNHEY, CDR2 SVGEGT. J gave up 5 bases and V 5 bases, and 9 bases lay outside the gene matches. The CDR3 totals 15 residues. The DNA of the CDR3 is TGTGCCAGCAGTAGAGAGCGGGGGGGCAGGAACGAGCAGTACTTC. Its translation is CASSRERGGRNEQYF.

The chain is built from TRBV5-6 and TRBJ2-5; 12 bases fit TRBD2. After removal of 1 base from V and 5 bases from J, the junction contained 6 bases not matched to a gene. Germline assignment: CDR1 SGHDT and CDR2 YYEEEE. The CDR3 sequence is 16 residues long. The DNA for the CDR3 is TGTGCCAGCAGCTTGACTAGCGGGGGGCCAGGGGAGACCCAGTACTTC. Protein product: CASSLTSGGPGETQYF.

The gene calls are TRBV27 and TRBJ1-2; D perhaps matches TRBD1 (5 bases). Germline V CDR1 and CDR2: MNHEY, SMNVEV (reference sequence). This CDR3 comprises 13 residues. Trimming left V 7 bases short and J 7 bases short, with 16 bases between. In nucleotides, the CDR3 is TGTGCCAGCACCCCTAGGAGAGGGGTTGGCTACACCTTC. It encodes CASTPRRGVGYTF.

The chain couples TRBV14 to TRBJ2-5; D unresolved. V was trimmed by 4 bases and J by 0 bases, leaving 9 bases between them. The CDR3 is 14 residues long. Germline CDR1 and CDR2: SGHDN and FVKESK. CDR3: CASSRDTYQETQYF. CDR3 DNA: TGTGCCAGCAGCCGAGACACGTACCAAGAGACCCAGTACTTC.

The CDR3 is CAWTRGAAYEQYF. The CDR3 DNA reads as TGTGCCTGGACCCGGGGGGCGGCCTACGAGCAGTACTTC. The chain uses TRBV30 and TRBJ2-7; perhaps TRBD2 as D (7 bases). Germline lookup yields CDR1 GTSNPN and CDR2 SVGIG (reference sequence). The CDR3 contains 13 residues. V dropped 4 bases and J dropped 2 bases, with 12 bases sitting between them. The full variable domain, in which reference TRBV30 and TRBJ2-7 provide the parts outside the CDR3, is SQTIHQWPATLVQPVGSPLSLECTVEGTSNPNLYWYRQAAGRGLQLLFYSVGIGQISSEVPQNLSASRPQDRQFILSSKKLLLSDSGFYLCAWTRGAAYEQYFGPGTRLTVT.

This chain connects TRBV7-2 to TRBJ1-4; D is uncertain. Germline CDR1 SGHTA, CDR2 FQGNSA. The CDR3 totals 13 residues. Deletions cut 6 bases from V and 4 bases from J, with 9 bases between. The CDR3 spells CASRGGRNEKLFF. The CDR3 region has the DNA TGTGCCAGCAGGGGAGGGCGTAATGAAAAACTGTTTTTT.

CDR3 nucleotide sequence: TGCAGTGCTAGTGCAGGGGGCAGTTACTCTGGGGCCAACGTCCTGACTTTC. Amino acid sequence: CSASAGGSYSGANVLTF. The V call is TRBV20-1, the J call TRBJ2-6; 8 bases align to TRBD1. Germline trimming cut 3 bases from V and 0 bases from J; bases unmatched to any gene: 7. Germline V CDR1 and CDR2: DFQATT, SNEGSKA (reference sequence). There are 17 residues in the CDR3.

The chain links TRBV11-2 to TRBJ2-1; tentative D call: TRBD1 (5 bases). From germline, CDR1 is SGHAT and CDR2 FQNNGV. This CDR3 is 16 amino acids long. The ends were cut back, 1 base at V and 0 bases at J, with 10 bases in the middle. CDR3 region: CASSLVSGFSYNEQFF. The DNA for the CDR3 is TGTGCCAGCAGCTTAGTGTCAGGGTTCTCCTACAATGAGCAGTTCTTC.

In its sample, this clone was seen a few times. This chain links TRBV29-1 with TRBJ1-2; 7 bases are shared with TRBD1. This CDR3 has 14 residues. Losses at the gene ends were 7 bases for V and 7 bases for J; bases not matched to a gene: 15. Per the germline V gene, CDR1 is SQVTM and CDR2 is ANQGSEA. CDR3 DNA sequence: TGCAGCGACCGGGACACCAGTAAGGGGGCTGGCTACACCTTC. Its protein is CSDRDTSKGAGYTF.

The rearrangement uses TRBV7-2 and TRBJ1-5; TRBD1 might be the D (6 bases). The CDR3 contains 15 residues. The germline V and J ends were trimmed by 5 bases and 6 bases, with 17 bases remaining between them. CDR1 and CDR2 (germline): SGHTA, FQGNSA. CDR3 sequence: CASSTQIGGGQPQHF. The CDR3 DNA reads as TGTGCCAGCAGCACCCAGATCGGGGGCGGTCAGCCCCAGCATTTT.

There are a few counts of this clone. V usage is TRBV10-1 and J usage is TRBJ1-1; possible D gene TRBD1, 5 bases. V was clipped by 6 bases and J by 1 base, with 12 bases between them. The CDR3 is 14 residues long. Germline assignment: CDR1 WNHNN and CDR2 SYGVQD (reference sequence). The CDR3 reads CASSKDGQNTEAFF. The CDR3 DNA reads as TGCGCCAGCAGCAAGGACGGACAGAACACTGAAGCTTTCTTT.

The chain combines TRBV7-9 with TRBJ2-5, with D possibly TRBD1 on 5 matching bases. Germline V gene sequence: CDR1 SEHNR, CDR2 FQNEAQ (reference sequence). This CDR3 is 14 amino acids long. Trimming removed 1 base at V and 5 bases at J, with 11 bases between. CDR3 nucleotide sequence: TGTGCCAGCAGCTTAGGGCAGGGTTACGAGACCCAGTACTTC. Translating it yields CASSLGQGYETQYF. Drawing the rest from reference TRBV7-9 and TRBJ2-5, the complete variable domain is DTGVSQNPRHKITKRGQNVTFRCDPISEHNRLYWYRQTLGQGPEFLTYFQNEAQLEKSRLLSDRFSAERPKGSFSTLEIQRTEQGDSAMYLCASSLGQGYETQYFGPGTRLLVL.

V is TRBV12-3 or TRBV12-4 and J is TRBJ1-2; no clear D. With 1 base removed from V and 4 bases from J, the gap between germline ends came to 7 bases. This CDR3 contains 13 residues. The CDR3 here is CASSLEQFYGYTF. For the CDR3, the DNA is TGTGCCAGCAGTTTAGAACAGTTCTATGGCTACACCTTC.

The chain uses TRBV9 and TRBJ2-1; D possibly matches TRBD1 or TRBD2 (6 bases each). The CDR3 extends over 15 amino acids. Germline V CDR1 and CDR2: SGDLS, YYNGEE. The germline V and J ends were trimmed by 1 base and 6 bases, with 14 bases remaining between them. The CDR3 nucleotides read TGTGCCAGCAGCGTAAAAATACAGGGAGGCAATGAGCAGTTCTTC. This translates into CASSVKIQGGNEQFF.

The chain is built from TRBV30 and TRBJ1-3; no clear D gene. Germline CDR1 reads GTSNPN; CDR2 reads SVGIG (reference sequence). V lost 2 bases and J 4 bases, leaving 9 bases between the germline ends. This CDR3 spans 13 amino acids. The CDR3 protein is CAWSSGYGNTIYF. The CDR3 DNA follows: TGTGCCTGGAGTTCCGGGTACGGAAACACCATATATTTT. Drawing the rest from reference TRBV30 and TRBJ1-3, the complete variable domain is SQTIHQWPATLVQPVGSPLSLECTVEGTSNPNLYWYRQAAGRGLQLLFYSVGIGQISSEVPQNLSASRPQDRQFILSSKKLLLSDSGFYLCAWSSGYGNTIYFGEGSWLTVV.

The CDR3 coding sequence is TGTGCCAGCTCACCACCGAACGGGAACACTGAAGCTTTCTTT. This encodes CASSPPNGNTEAFF. The chain joins TRBV18 to TRBJ1-1; unclear D gene. The CDR3 sequence is 14 residues long. CDR1 KGHSH and CDR2 LQKENI come from the germline V gene. V lost 0 bases and J lost 1, with 6 bases in between.

The chain combines TRBV27 with TRBJ2-1; D is perhaps TRBD1 (6 bases). In germline, CDR1 is MNHEY, CDR2 SMNVEV (reference sequence). The CDR3 covers 16 residues. The V end lost 5 bases, the J end lost 1 base, and 15 bases lay between the germline ends. CDR3 coding DNA: TGTGCCAGCAGTCCCCAGGGGCCCCATTCCTACAATGAGCAGTTCTTC. Its protein product is CASSPQGPHSYNEQFF.